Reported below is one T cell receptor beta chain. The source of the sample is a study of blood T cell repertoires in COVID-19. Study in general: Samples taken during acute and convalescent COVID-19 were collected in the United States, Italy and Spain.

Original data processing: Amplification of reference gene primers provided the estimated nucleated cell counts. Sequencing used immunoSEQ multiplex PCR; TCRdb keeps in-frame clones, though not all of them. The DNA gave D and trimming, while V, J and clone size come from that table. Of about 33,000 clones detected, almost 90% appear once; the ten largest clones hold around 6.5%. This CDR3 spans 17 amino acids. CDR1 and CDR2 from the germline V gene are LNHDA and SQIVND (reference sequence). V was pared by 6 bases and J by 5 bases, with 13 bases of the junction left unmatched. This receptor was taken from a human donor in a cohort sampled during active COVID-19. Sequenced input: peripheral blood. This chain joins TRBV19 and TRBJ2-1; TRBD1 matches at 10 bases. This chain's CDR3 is CASSVLLDRGSDNEQFF. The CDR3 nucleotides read TGTGCCAGTAGCGTACTATTGGACAGGGGGTCGGACAATGAGCAGTTCTTC.